The present T cell receptor (beta chain) was sequenced within a study of metastatic and nonmetastatic thyroid tumors. The overall study: Across blood and tumor or nodule tissue, repertoires from malignant and benign thyroid patients were compared with one another.

TCRdb reprocessed the PCR reads via MiXCR. The table lists around 38,000 clones, more than 25% of them singletons, with roughly 8.8% in the top ten. Each patient went into thyroid surgery without having received any treatment. Study results and limitations: In blood and tumor, TCR beta diversity was reportedly significantly higher in malignant thyroid tumors than in benign nodules.

This clone was counted a few times. Its specificity is not known. Germline CDR1 is LNHDA and CDR2 is SQIVND (reference sequence). Losses at the gene ends were 11 bases for V and 0 bases for J; bases not matched to a gene: 6. The CDR3 runs 14 residues. The sequence was obtained from a female donor with papillary thyroid cancer or a benign thyroid nodule (not recorded which). Some clones in this sample may be carry-over from other donors' samples. The specimen was blood. The J gene is TRBJ1-4, the V gene TRBV19, with 7 bases that match TRBD1. CDR3 bases: TGTGCCTCACAGGGGACGGCAACTAATGAAAAACTGTTTTTT. Translating it yields CASQGTATNEKLFF. The variable domain in full, with the rest retrieved from reference TRBV19 and TRBJ1-4, is DGGITQSPKYLFRKEGQNVTLSCEQNLNHDAMYWYRQDPGQGLRLIYYSQIVNDFQKGDIAEGYSVSREKKESFPLTVTSAQKNPTAFYLCASQGTATNEKLFFGSGTQLSVL.